This T cell receptor beta chain was identified during a study of CD8 T cells in Susac syndrome. About the research overall: Of the sequenced Susac syndrome patients, over 5 had active disease and 8 or 9 were in remission. Patients with Susac syndrome had blood drawn and were at that point therapy-naive, on corticosteroids, or on intravenous immunoglobulin alone.

From blood CD8+ and CD4+ T cells, TCR beta sequences were generated. The CDR3 is 13 residues long. Trimming pared 7 bases from V and 10 bases from J, leaving 14 bases between. Random hexamers primed reverse transcription of about 0.5 to 1 ug RNA. Amplification of TCR beta CDR3 across 54 Vbeta and 13 Jbeta was performed with immunoSEQ multiplex PCR. TCRdb called the immunoSEQ multiplex PCR reads again in MiXCR, with one record for every CDR3 protein. The table shows roughly 200,000 distinct CDR3 sequences, with about 94% occurring only once. What was sequenced was CD4+ T cells from PBMCs. The source of this sequence is a human donor with Susac syndrome. The chain has TRBV12-3 or TRBV12-4 and TRBJ1-6; D might be TRBD1 (5 bases). The CDR3 DNA reads TGTGCCAGCACCCGAACAGGATACTCACCCCTCCACTTT. It codes for CASTRTGYSPLHF.